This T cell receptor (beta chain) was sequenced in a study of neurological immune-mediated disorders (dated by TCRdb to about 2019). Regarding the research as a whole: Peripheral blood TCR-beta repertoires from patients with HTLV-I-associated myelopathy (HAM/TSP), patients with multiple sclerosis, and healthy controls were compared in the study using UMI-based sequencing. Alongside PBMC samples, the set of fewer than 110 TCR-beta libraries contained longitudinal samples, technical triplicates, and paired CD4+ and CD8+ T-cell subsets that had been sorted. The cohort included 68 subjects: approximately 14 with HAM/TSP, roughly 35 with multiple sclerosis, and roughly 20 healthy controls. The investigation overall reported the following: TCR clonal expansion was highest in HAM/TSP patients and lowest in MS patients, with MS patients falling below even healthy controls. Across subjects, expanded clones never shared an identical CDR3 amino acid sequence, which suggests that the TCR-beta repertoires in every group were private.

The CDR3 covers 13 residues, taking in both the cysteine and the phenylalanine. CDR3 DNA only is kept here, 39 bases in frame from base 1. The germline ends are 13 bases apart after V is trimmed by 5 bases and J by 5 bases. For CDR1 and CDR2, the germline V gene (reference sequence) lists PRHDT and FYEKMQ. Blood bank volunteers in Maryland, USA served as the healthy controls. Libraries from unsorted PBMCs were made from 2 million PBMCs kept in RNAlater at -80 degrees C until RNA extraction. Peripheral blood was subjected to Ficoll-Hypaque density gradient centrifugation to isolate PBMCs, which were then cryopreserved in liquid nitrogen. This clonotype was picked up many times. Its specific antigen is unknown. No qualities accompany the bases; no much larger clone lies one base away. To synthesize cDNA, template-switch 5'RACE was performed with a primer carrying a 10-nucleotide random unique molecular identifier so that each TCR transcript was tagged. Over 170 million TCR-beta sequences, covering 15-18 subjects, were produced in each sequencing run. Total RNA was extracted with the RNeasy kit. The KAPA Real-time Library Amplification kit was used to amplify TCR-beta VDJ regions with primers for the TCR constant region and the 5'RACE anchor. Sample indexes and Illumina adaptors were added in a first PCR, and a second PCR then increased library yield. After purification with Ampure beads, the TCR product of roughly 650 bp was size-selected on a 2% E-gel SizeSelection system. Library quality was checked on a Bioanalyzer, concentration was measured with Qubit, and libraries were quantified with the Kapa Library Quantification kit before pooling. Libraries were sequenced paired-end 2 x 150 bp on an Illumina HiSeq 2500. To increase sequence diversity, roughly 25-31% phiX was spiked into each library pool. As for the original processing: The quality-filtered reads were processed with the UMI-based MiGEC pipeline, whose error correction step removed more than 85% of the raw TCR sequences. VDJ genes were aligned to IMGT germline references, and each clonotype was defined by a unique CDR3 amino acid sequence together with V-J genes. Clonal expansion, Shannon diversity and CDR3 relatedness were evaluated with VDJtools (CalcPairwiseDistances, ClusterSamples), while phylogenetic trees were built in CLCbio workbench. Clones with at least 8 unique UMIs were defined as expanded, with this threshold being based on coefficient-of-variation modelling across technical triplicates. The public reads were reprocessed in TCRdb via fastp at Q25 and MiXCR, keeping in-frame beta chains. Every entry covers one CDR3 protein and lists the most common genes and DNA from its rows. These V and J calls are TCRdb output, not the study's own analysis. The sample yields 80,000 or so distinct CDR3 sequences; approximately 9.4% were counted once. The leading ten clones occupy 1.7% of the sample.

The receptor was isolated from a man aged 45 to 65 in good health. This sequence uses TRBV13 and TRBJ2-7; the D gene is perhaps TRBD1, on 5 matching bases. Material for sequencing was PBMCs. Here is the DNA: TGTGCCAGCAGCATCACAGGTAGAGACGAGCAGTACTTC. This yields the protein CASSITGRDEQYF.